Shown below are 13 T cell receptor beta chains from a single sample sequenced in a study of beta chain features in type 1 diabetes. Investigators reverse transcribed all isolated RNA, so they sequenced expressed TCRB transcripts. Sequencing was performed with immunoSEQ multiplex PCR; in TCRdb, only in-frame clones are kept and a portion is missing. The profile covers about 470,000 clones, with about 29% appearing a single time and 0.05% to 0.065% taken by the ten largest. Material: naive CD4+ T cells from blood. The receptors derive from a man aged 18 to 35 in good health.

The CDR3 sequence is CASSPRQGRDTQYF. The CDR3, as DNA: TGTGCCAGCTCACCACGGCAGGGGCGCGATACGCAGTATTTT. J is TRBJ2-3 and V is TRBV18; D is possibly TRBD1 (6 bases). The CDR3 has 14 residues. CDR1 is KGHSH, CDR2 LQKENI, per germline. Trimming stripped 1 base from V and 6 bases from J, with 11 bases between.

CDR3 residues: CASSLSGTYEQYF. Here the CDR3 DNA reads TGTGCCAGCAGCTTATCAGGAACCTACGAGCAGTACTTC. The chain recombines TRBV7-9 with TRBJ2-7; D gene unclear. Germline CDR1 is SEHNR and CDR2 is FQNEAQ (reference sequence). V lost 2 bases, J lost 2 bases, and 7 bases lay in between. The CDR3 is made up of 13 amino acids.

Here the CDR3 reads CAWSLSLSWTAGTGELFF. DNA for the CDR3: TGTGCCTGGAGCCTATCCCTTTCCTGGACTGCGGGGACCGGGGAGCTGTTTTTT. The genes are TRBV30 and TRBJ2-2; a weak D match, TRBD2 (6 bases). V lost 3 bases and J 5 bases, leaving 25 bases between the germline ends. This CDR3 spans 18 amino acids. Germline V gene sequence: CDR1 GTSNPN, CDR2 SVGIG (reference sequence).

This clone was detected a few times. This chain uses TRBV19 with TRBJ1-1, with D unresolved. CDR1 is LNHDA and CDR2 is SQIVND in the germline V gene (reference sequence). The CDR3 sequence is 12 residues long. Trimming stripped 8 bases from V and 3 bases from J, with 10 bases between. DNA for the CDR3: TGTGCCAGTTGGAGGCAGTACACTGAAGCTTTCTTT. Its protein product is CASWRQYTEAFF.

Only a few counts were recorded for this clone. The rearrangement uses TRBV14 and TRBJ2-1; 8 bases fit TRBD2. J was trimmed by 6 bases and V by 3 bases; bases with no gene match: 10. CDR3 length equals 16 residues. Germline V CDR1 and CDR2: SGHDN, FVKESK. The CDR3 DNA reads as TGTGCCAGCAGCCAGCAGCGGACTAGCAGTGTCAATGAGCAGTTCTTC. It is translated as CASSQQRTSSVNEQFF.

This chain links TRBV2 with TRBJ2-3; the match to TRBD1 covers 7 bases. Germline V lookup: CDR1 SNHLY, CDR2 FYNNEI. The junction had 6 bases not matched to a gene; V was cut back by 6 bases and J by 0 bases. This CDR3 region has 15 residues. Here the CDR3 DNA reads TGTGCCAGCAGGGCGATGGGACAGAGCACAGATACGCAGTATTTT. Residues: CASRAMGQSTDTQYF.

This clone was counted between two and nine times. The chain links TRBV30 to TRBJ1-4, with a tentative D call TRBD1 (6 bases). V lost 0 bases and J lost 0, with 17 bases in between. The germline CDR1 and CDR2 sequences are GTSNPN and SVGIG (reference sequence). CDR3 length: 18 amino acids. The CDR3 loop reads CAWSVHGQPFATNEKLFF. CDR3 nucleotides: TGTGCCTGGAGTGTACATGGACAGCCATTCGCAACTAATGAAAAACTGTTTTTT.

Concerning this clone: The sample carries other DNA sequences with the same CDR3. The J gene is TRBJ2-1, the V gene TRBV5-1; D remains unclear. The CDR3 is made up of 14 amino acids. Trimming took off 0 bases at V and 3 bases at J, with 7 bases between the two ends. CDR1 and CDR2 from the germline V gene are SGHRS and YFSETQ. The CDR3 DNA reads TGCGCCAGCAGCTTGGGGACGGACTACAATGAGCAGTTCTTC. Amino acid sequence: CASSLGTDYNEQFF.

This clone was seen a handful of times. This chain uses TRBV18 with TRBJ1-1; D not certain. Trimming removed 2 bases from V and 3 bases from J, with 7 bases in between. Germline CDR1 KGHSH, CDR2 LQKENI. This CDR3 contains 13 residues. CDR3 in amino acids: CASSPVADTEAFF. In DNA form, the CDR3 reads TGTGCCAGCTCACCAGTGGCAGACACTGAAGCTTTCTTT.

CDR3 in DNA: TGTGCCAGCAGCCAGGTTCCTGAAGCTTTCTTT. Translation: CASSQVPEAFF. The chain joins TRBV7-9 to TRBJ1-1; D is unclear. V dropped 5 bases and J dropped 6 bases, with 7 bases sitting between them. Germline loops: CDR1 SEHNR, CDR2 FQNEAQ (reference sequence). The CDR3 spans 11 residues.

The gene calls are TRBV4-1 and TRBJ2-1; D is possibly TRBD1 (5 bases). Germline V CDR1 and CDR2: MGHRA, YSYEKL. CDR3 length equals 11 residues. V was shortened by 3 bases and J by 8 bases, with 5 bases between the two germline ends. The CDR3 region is CASSHRDEQFF. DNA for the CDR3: TGCGCCAGCAGCCACAGGGATGAGCAGTTCTTC.

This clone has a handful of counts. CDR3 protein: CASSWDGNEKLFF. The CDR3 bases are TGCGCCAGCAGTTGGGACGGGAATGAAAAACTGTTTTTT. J is TRBJ1-4 and V is TRBV5-1; maybe TRBD1 (5 bases). CDR1 SGHRS and CDR2 YFSETQ come from the germline V gene. The CDR3 has 13 amino acids. Between the trimmed V and J ends, which lost 5 bases and 5 bases, there was a span of 10 bases.

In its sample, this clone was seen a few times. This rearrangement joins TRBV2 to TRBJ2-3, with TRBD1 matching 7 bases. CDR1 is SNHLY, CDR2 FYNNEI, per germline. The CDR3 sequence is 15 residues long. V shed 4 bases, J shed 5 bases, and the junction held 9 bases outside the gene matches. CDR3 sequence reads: CASSGQGTGQDTQYF. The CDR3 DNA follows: TGTGCCAGCAGTGGACAGGGCACGGGTCAAGATACGCAGTATTTT.